The 10 T cell receptor beta chains presented below share a single source sample, sequenced in a study of naive CD8 T cells in extremely preterm neonates. The table came from immunoSEQ multiplex PCR; TCRdb's copy has only in-frame clones and leaves some out. The sample yields 5,000 to 6,500 clones, approximately 97% seen once. What was sequenced was naive CD8+ T cells from blood. Receptors were obtained from a human donor in good health.

The chain couples TRBV19 to TRBJ1-4; 7 bases map to TRBD1. CDR3 length: 15 residues. The V gene's germline CDR1 is LNHDA and CDR2 SQIVND (reference sequence). J lost 7 bases, V lost 4 bases, and 9 bases had no gene match. CDR3 residues: CASSTDREIAEKLFF. The DNA of the CDR3 is TGTGCCAGTAGTACCGACAGGGAGATAGCTGAAAAACTGTTTTTT.

The chain employs TRBV4-2 and TRBJ1-2; the match to TRBD1 covers 9 bases. The CDR3 loop spans 15 amino acids. V was clipped by 1 base and J by 5 bases; unmatched bases: 5. Germline-derived CDR1 and CDR2 are LGHNA and YNFKEQ. The CDR3 loop reads CASSQGGTGTYGYTF. The CDR3 DNA follows: TGTGCCAGCAGCCAAGGTGGGACAGGGACTTATGGCTACACCTTC.

The chain links TRBV27 to TRBJ1-2; D is undetermined. The CDR3 consists of 13 residues. The germline gives CDR1 MNHEY, CDR2 SMNVEV (reference sequence). Trimming took 6 bases from V and 5 from J, leaving 13 bases between them. Here the CDR3 reads CASSPRGGYGYTF. In nucleotides, the CDR3 is TGTGCCAGCAGCCCCCGGGGTGGATATGGCTACACCTTC.

V is TRBV13 and J is TRBJ2-1; 11 nucleotides match TRBD2. Germline values: CDR1 PRHDT, CDR2 FYEKMQ (reference sequence). The CDR3 is made up of 15 amino acids. Trimming cost V 4 bases and J 12 bases; bases outside gene matches: 11. The CDR3 bases are TGTGCCAGCAGCTCGCCGTTACTAGCGGGGGCCGGGCAGTTCTTC. Translation gives CASSSPLLAGAGQFF.

The chain has TRBV27 and TRBJ1-3; perhaps TRBD1 as D (5 bases). Trimming took off 4 bases at V and 2 bases at J, with 12 bases between the two ends. This CDR3 comprises 15 residues. Looked up from germline, CDR1 is MNHEY and CDR2 is SMNVEV (reference sequence). In nucleotides, the CDR3 is TGTGCCAGCAGTTCGAACAGGTCCCCTGGAAACACCATATATTTT. Its translation: CASSSNRSPGNTIYF.

This clone has only one observation. The V gene is TRBV5-1, the J gene TRBJ2-7; the D gene is possibly TRBD2 (6 bases). The CDR3 is made up of 14 amino acids. V was pared by 3 bases and J by 3 bases, with 13 bases between. Germline-derived CDR1 and CDR2 are SGHRS and YFSETQ. Written as DNA, the CDR3 is TGCGCCAGCAGCTATAGCGGTTACGACTACGAGCAGTACTTC. Translation: CASSYSGYDYEQYF.

This chain uses TRBV9 with TRBJ2-3; 10 bases agree with TRBD2. Germline V CDR1 and CDR2: SGDLS, YYNGEE. This CDR3 is built from 15 residues. Unmatched junction bases numbered 2, after V lost 4 bases and J lost 0 bases. CDR3 in amino acids: CASSPSGSSTDTQYF. The CDR3 DNA reads as TGTGCCAGCAGCCCTAGCGGGAGTAGCACAGATACGCAGTATTTT.

CDR3 nucleotides: TGTGCCAGCAGTTTACTAGCGGGAGGTAAGGAGCAGTACTTC. Translating gives CASSLLAGGKEQYF. This rearrangement joins TRBV27 to TRBJ2-7, with TRBD2 matching 11 bases. Per germline, CDR1 MNHEY and CDR2 SMNVEV (reference sequence). Trimming cost V 2 bases and J 7 bases; bases outside gene matches: 4. The CDR3 consists of 14 residues.

The chain has TRBV6-5 and TRBJ2-1, with 11 nucleotides matching TRBD2. The CDR3 is 15 residues long. The germline CDR1 and CDR2 sequences are MNHEY and SVGAGI. J gave up 8 bases and V 6 bases, and 9 bases lay outside the gene matches. CDR3 region: CASRGQLAGVDEQFF. The DNA of the CDR3 is TGTGCCAGCAGAGGCCAACTAGCGGGAGTTGATGAGCAGTTCTTC.

The chain uses TRBV27 and TRBJ1-5; weak D call: TRBD1 (6 bases). CDR1 MNHEY and CDR2 SMNVEV come from the germline V gene (reference sequence). The V gene lost 0 bases and the J gene lost 11 bases, with 11 bases spanning the gap. This CDR3 has 13 residues. Here the CDR3 reads CASSLSRGGTQHF. DNA for the CDR3: TGTGCCAGCAGTTTATCTAGGGGGGGGACCCAGCATTTT.